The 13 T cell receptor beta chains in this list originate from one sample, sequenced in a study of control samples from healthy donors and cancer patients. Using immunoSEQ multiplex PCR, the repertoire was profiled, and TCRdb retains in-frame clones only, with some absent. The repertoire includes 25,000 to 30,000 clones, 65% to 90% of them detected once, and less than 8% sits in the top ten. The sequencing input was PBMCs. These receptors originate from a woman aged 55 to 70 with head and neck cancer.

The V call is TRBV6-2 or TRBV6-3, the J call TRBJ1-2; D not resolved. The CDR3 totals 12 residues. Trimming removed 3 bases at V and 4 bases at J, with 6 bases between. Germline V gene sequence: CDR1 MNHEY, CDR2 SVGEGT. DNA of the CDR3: TGTGCCAGCAGTTATTCGCGCTATGGCTACACCTTC. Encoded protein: CASSYSRYGYTF.

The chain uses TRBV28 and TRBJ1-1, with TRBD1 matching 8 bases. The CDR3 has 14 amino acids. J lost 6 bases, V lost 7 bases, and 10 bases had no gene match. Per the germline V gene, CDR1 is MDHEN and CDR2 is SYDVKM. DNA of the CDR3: TGTGCCAGCATCCCGACAGGGGCGGTCCCTGAAGCTTTCTTT. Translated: CASIPTGAVPEAFF. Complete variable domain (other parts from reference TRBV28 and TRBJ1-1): DVKVTQSSRYLVKRTGEKVFLECVQDMDHENMFWYRQDPGLGLRLIYFSYDVKMKEKGDIPEGYSVSREKKERFSLILESASTNQTSMYLCASIPTGAVPEAFFGQGTRLTVV.

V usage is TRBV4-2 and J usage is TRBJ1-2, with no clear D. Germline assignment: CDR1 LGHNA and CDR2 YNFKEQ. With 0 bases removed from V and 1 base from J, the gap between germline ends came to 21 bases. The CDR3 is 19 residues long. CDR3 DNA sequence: TGTGCCAGCAGCCAAGACCAAATACTATTCGGCGGTGTTAACTATGGCTACACCTTC. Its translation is CASSQDQILFGGVNYGYTF.

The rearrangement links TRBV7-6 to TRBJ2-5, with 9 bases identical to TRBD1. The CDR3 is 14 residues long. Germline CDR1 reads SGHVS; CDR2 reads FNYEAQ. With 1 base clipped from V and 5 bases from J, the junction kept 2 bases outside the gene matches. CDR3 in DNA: TGTGCCAGCAGCTTAGTACAGGGGGCCGAGACCCAGTACTTC. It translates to CASSLVQGAETQYF.

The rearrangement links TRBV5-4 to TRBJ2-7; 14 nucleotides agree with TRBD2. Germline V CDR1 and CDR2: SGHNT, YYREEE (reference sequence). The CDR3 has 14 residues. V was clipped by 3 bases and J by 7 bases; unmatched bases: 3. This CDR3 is CASSWGLAGDEQYF. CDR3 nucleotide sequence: TGTGCCAGCAGCTGGGGACTAGCGGGAGATGAGCAGTACTTC.

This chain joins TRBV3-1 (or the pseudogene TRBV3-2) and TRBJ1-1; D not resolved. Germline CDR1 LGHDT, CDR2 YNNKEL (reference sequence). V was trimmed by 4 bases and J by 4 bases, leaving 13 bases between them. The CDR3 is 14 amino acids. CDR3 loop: CASSPTLEVTEAFF. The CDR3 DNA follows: TGTGCCAGCAGCCCAACGCTGGAGGTCACTGAAGCTTTCTTT.

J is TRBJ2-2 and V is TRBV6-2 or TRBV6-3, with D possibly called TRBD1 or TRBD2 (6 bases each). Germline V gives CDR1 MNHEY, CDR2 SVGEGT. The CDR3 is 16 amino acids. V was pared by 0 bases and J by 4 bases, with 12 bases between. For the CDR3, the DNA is TGTGCCAGCAGTTACTCGGGGGGCCTGGCCACCGGGGAGCTGTTTTTT. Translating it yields CASSYSGGLATGELFF.

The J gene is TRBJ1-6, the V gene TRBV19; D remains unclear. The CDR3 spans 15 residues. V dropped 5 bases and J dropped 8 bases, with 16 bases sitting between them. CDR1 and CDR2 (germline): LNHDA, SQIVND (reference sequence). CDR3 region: CASSAQTAIYSPLHF. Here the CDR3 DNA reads TGTGCCAGTAGTGCCCAGACCGCGATATATTCACCCCTCCACTTT.

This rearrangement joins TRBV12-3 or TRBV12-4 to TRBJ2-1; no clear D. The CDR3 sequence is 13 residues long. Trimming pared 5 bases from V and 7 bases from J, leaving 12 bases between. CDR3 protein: CASSALQRNEQFF. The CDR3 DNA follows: TGTGCCAGCAGTGCCCTACAGAGGAATGAGCAGTTCTTC.

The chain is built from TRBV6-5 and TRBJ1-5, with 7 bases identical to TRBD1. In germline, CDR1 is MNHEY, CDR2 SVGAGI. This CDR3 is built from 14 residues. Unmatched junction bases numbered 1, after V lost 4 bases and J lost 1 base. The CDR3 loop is CASSSQGSNQPQHF. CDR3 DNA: TGTGCCAGCAGTTCACAGGGGAGCAATCAGCCCCAGCATTTT.

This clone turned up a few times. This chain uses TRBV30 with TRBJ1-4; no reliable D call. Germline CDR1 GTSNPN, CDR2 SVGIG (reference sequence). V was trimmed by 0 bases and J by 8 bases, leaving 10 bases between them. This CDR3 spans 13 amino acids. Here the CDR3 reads CAWSVQLREKLFF. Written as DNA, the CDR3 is TGTGCCTGGAGTGTCCAGCTCCGGGAAAAACTGTTTTTT.

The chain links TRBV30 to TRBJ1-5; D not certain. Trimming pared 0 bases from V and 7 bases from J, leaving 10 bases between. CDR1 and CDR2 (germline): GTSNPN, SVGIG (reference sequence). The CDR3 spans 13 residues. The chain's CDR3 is CAWSVLEGQPQHF. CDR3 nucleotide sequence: TGTGCCTGGAGTGTACTGGAAGGGCAGCCCCAGCATTTT.

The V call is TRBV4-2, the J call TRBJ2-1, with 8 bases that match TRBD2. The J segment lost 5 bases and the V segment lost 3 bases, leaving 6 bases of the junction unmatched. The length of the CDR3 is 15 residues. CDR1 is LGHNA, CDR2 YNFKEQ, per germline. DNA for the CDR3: TGTGCCAGCAGCCAGTTAGCGGGGATGGACAATGAGCAGTTCTTC. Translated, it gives CASSQLAGMDNEQFF.